A selection of T cell receptor beta chains follows, all from one sample in a study of cytomegalovirus exposure and HLA in healthy donors. Generated by immunoSEQ multiplex PCR, the TCRdb table keeps only in-frame clones and is missing some. In the table there are 150,000 to 250,000 clones, around 83% of which are singletons. Sequenced material: PBMCs. The source is a woman aged 45 to 65 in good health and CMV-seropositive. CDR3s include the opening cysteine and the closing phenylalanine or tryptophan. A D gene is named only where the DNA matches it firmly. Clone size is given for some rows only: seen once, a few or many times, or a class if the clone is expanded.

d_call: NA
clone_size: NA
v_call: TRBV23-1
cdr3_length: 13
j_call: TRBJ2-3
cdr3_nt: TGCGCCAGCCCTAGGGAGGCAGGGAATACGCAGTATTTT
cdr3_aa: CASPREAGNTQYF

d_call: TRBD1
clone_size: NA
v_call: TRBV5-8
cdr3_length: 15
j_call: TRBJ2-1
cdr3_nt: TGTGCCAGCAGCTTGACTGGGACAGTCCACAATGAGCAGTTCTTC
cdr3_aa: CASSLTGTVHNEQFF

d_call: TRBD1
clone_size: NA
v_call: TRBV10-2
cdr3_length: 15
j_call: TRBJ1-5
cdr3_nt: TGCGCCAGCAGTGAGTCCTCTGACAGGGGTCAGCCCCAGCATTTT
cdr3_aa: CASSESSDRGQPQHF

d_call: NA
clone_size: NA
v_call: TRBV9
cdr3_length: 16
j_call: TRBJ2-6
cdr3_nt: TGTGCCAGCAGCGTAGGTTACTTCTCTGGGGCCAACGTCCTGACTTTC
cdr3_aa: CASSVGYFSGANVLTF

d_call: NA
clone_size: few
v_call: TRBV5-6
cdr3_length: 15
j_call: TRBJ2-1
cdr3_nt: TGTGCCAGCAGCTTGGGAACCGGTTCCTACAATGAGCAGTTCTTC
cdr3_aa: CASSLGTGSYNEQFF

d_call: NA
clone_size: NA
v_call: TRBV19
cdr3_length: 15
j_call: TRBJ1-2
cdr3_nt: TGTGCCAGTAGTATGGGGAGGCAGAGGGACTATGGCTACACCTTC
cdr3_aa: CASSMGRQRDYGYTF

d_call: TRBD2
clone_size: NA
v_call: TRBV4-2
cdr3_length: 15
j_call: TRBJ2-1
cdr3_nt: TGTGCCAGCAGCCAACCAAGCGGGAGCGGCGGTGAGCAGTTCTTC
cdr3_aa: CASSQPSGSGGEQFF

d_call: NA
clone_size: few
v_call: TRBV6-5
cdr3_length: 11
j_call: TRBJ1-2
cdr3_nt: TGTGCCAGTAGAGCTAACTATGGCTACACCTTC
cdr3_aa: CASRANYGYTF

d_call: NA
clone_size: NA
v_call: TRBV7-2
cdr3_length: 13
j_call: TRBJ2-5
cdr3_nt: TGTGCCAGCAGCTCCCCCCGTCAAGAGACCCAGTACTTC
cdr3_aa: CASSSPRQETQYF

d_call: NA
clone_size: NA
v_call: TRBV7-9
cdr3_length: 14
j_call: TRBJ1-1
cdr3_nt: TGTGCCAGCAGCTTAGCCCGGACTCGCACTGAAGCTTTCTTT
cdr3_aa: CASSLARTRTEAFF

d_call: TRBD2
clone_size: NA
v_call: TRBV4-1
cdr3_length: 16
j_call: TRBJ2-1
cdr3_nt: TGCGCCAGCAGCGAGATGAGGACTAGCGGGGACAATGAGCAGTTCTTC
cdr3_aa: CASSEMRTSGDNEQFF

d_call: NA
clone_size: once
v_call: TRBV28
cdr3_length: 13
j_call: TRBJ1-2
cdr3_nt: TGTGCCAGCAGTGAATACGTGCGCTATGGCTACACCTTC
cdr3_aa: CASSEYVRYGYTF

d_call: TRBD2
clone_size: NA
v_call: TRBV5-1
cdr3_length: 19
j_call: TRBJ2-5
cdr3_nt: TGCGCCAGCAGCTTGCGAGTCAGCGGGGGGGCGGAGTACCAAGAGACCCAGTACTTC
cdr3_aa: CASSLRVSGGAEYQETQYF

d_call: TRBD1
clone_size: NA
v_call: TRBV5-4
cdr3_length: 16
j_call: TRBJ1-4
cdr3_nt: TGTGCCAGCAGCTCCGGGAAGGGGGCGACTAATGAAAAACTGTTTTTT
cdr3_aa: CASSSGKGATNEKLFF

d_call: TRBD1
clone_size: NA
v_call: TRBV11-2
cdr3_length: 14
j_call: TRBJ2-1
cdr3_nt: TGTGCCAGCAGCTACGGGACAGCCGTCAATGAGCAGTTCTTC
cdr3_aa: CASSYGTAVNEQFF

d_call: NA
clone_size: NA
v_call: TRBV9
cdr3_length: 14
j_call: TRBJ1-4
cdr3_nt: TGTGCCAGCAGCGTAGGCGGGAACGAGGAAAAACTGTTTTTT
cdr3_aa: CASSVGGNEEKLFF

d_call: NA
clone_size: NA
v_call: TRBV5-8
cdr3_length: 13
j_call: TRBJ1-6
cdr3_nt: TGTGCCAGCAGCCAGAGGTATAATTCACCCCTCCACTTT
cdr3_aa: CASSQRYNSPLHF

d_call: NA
clone_size: NA
v_call: TRBV6-5
cdr3_length: 13
j_call: TRBJ1-1
cdr3_nt: TGTGCCAGCAGAACAGGTCGGAACACTGAAGCTTTCTTT
cdr3_aa: CASRTGRNTEAFF

d_call: TRBD1
clone_size: NA
v_call: TRBV2
cdr3_length: 16
j_call: TRBJ1-5
cdr3_nt: TGTGCCAGCAGTGTCCTCCCGGGACAGCTCAATCAGCCCCAGCATTTT
cdr3_aa: CASSVLPGQLNQPQHF

d_call: NA
clone_size: few
v_call: TRBV5-1
cdr3_length: 14
j_call: TRBJ1-1
cdr3_nt: TGCGCCAGCAGCTTGAGCGGAGTAGGTACTGAAGCTTTCTTT
cdr3_aa: CASSLSGVGTEAFF

d_call: TRBD2
clone_size: NA
v_call: TRBV7-8
cdr3_length: 14
j_call: TRBJ2-7
cdr3_nt: TGTGCCAGCAGCTCCTGGACTAGCTCCTACGAGCAGTACTTC
cdr3_aa: CASSSWTSSYEQYF

d_call: TRBD1
clone_size: NA
v_call: TRBV30
cdr3_length: 14
j_call: TRBJ1-6
cdr3_nt: TGTGCCTGGAGGACAGGGATTCGTAATTCACCCCTCCACTTT
cdr3_aa: CAWRTGIRNSPLHF

d_call: NA
clone_size: NA
v_call: TRBV14
cdr3_length: 12
j_call: TRBJ1-2
cdr3_nt: TGTGCCAGCAGCCCCTTCGAGAATGGCTACACCTTC
cdr3_aa: CASSPFENGYTF

d_call: TRBD1
clone_size: once
v_call: TRBV5-8
cdr3_length: 15
j_call: TRBJ1-4
cdr3_nt: TGTGCCAGCAGCTTCCCTACAGGGGGTAATGAAAAACTGTTTTTT
cdr3_aa: CASSFPTGGNEKLFF

d_call: TRBD1
clone_size: few
v_call: TRBV28
cdr3_length: 17
j_call: TRBJ2-1
cdr3_nt: TGTGCCAGCAGTTTAGGGCGCCGGGACAGGGGTAGCAATGAGCAGTTCTTC
cdr3_aa: CASSLGRRDRGSNEQFF

d_call: TRBD2
clone_size: NA
v_call: TRBV18
cdr3_length: 15
j_call: TRBJ2-1
cdr3_nt: TGTGCCAGCTCACCCCCGGGACTAGCGGACAATGAGCAGTTCTTC
cdr3_aa: CASSPPGLADNEQFF